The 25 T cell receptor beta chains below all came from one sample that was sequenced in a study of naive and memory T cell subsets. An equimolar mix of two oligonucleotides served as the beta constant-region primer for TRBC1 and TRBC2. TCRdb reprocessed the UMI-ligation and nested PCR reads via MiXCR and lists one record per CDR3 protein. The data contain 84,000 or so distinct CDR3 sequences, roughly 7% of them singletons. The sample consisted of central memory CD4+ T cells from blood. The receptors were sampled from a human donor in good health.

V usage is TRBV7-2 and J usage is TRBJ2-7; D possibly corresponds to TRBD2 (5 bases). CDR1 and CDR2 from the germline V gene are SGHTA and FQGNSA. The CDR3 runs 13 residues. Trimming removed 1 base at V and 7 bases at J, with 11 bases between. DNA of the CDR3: TGTGCCAGCAGCTTAGATCGGGGTCGGGAGCAGTACTTC. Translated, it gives CASSLDRGREQYF.

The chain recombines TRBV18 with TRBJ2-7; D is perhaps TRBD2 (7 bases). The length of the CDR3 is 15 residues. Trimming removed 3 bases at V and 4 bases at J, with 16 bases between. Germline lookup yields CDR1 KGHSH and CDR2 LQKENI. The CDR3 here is CASSPGAGEGYEQYF. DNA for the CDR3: TGTGCCAGCTCACCCGGAGCAGGGGAGGGGTACGAGCAGTACTTC.

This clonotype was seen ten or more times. CDR3 sequence (DNA): TGTTGTACGGGAAGGGGGCCGAACACTGAAGCTTTCTTT. Translating gives CCTGRGPNTEAFF. The gene calls are TRBV7-2 and TRBJ1-1; 7 nucleotides match TRBD1. Germline CDR1 and CDR2: SGHTA and FQGNSA. The CDR3 contains 13 residues.

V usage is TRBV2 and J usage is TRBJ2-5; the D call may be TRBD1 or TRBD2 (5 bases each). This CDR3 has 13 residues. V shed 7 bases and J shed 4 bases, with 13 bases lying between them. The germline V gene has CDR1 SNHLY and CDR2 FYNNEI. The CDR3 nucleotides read TGTGCCAGCATGGGGACGGAGCGAGAGACCCAGTACTTC. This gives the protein CASMGTERETQYF.

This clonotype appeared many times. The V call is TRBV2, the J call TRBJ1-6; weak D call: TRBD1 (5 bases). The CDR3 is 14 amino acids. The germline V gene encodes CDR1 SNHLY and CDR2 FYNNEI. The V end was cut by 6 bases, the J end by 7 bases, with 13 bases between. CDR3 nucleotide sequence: TGTGCCAGCAGACCGGACACGGGGAATTCACCCCTCCACTTT. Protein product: CASRPDTGNSPLHF.

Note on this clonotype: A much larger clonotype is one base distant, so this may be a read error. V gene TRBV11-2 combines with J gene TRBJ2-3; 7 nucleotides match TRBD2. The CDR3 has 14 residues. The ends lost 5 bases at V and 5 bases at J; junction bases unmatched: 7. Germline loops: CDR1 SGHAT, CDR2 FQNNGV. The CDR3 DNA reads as TGTGCCAGCAGCCCCGGGACTAACAGAGATACGCAGTATTTT. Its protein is CASSPGTNRDTQYF.

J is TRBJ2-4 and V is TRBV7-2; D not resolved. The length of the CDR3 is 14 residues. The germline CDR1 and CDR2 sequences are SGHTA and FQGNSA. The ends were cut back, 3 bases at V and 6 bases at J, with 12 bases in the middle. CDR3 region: CASSLSGGSNIQYF. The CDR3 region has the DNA TGTGCCAGCAGCTTGTCTGGCGGTTCAAACATTCAGTACTTC.

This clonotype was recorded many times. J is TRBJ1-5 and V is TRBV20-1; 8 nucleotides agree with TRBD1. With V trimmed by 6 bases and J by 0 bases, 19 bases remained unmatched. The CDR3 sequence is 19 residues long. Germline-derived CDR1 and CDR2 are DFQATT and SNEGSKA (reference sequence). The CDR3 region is CSASTGTGLSRSSNQPQHF. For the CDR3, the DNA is TGCAGTGCATCAACCGGGACAGGACTCTCAAGGAGTAGCAATCAGCCCCAGCATTTT.

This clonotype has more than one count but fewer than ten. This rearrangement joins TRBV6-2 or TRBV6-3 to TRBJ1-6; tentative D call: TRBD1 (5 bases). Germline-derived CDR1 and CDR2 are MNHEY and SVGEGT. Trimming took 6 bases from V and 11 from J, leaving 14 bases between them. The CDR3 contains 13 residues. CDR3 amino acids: CASRRGSSPPLHF. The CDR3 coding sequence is TGTGCCAGCAGAAGGGGTTCTTCTCCACCCCTCCACTTT.

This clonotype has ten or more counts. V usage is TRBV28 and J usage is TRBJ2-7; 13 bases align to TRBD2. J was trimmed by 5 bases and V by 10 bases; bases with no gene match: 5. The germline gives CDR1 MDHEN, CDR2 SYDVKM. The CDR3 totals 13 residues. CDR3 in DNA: TGTGCCACCGGACTAGCGGGAGAAGACGAGCAGTACTTC. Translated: CATGLAGEDEQYF.

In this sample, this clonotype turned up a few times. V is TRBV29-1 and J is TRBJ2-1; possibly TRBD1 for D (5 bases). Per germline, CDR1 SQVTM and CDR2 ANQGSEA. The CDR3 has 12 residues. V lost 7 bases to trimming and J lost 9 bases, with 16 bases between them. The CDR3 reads CSAQTGSFEQFF. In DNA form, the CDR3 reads TGCAGCGCCCAAACAGGTAGTTTTGAGCAGTTCTTC.

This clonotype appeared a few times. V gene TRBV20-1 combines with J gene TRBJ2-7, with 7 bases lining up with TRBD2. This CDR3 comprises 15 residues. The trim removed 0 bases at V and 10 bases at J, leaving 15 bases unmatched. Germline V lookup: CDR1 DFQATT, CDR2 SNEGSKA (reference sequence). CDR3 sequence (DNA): TGCAGTGCTAGAGATTTAGTGGGAGGGCCCCACTCTCAGTACTTC. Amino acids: CSARDLVGGPHSQYF.

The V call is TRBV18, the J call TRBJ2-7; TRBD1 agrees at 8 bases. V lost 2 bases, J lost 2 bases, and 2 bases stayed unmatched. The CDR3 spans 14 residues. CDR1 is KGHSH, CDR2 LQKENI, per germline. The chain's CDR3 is CASSPTGGTYEQYF. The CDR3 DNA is TGTGCCAGCTCACCAACAGGGGGGACCTACGAGCAGTACTTC. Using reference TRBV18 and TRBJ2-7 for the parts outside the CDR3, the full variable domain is NAGVMQNPRHLVRRRGQEARLRCSPMKGHSHVYWYRQLPEEGLKFMVYLQKENIIDESGMPKERFSAEFPKEGPSILRIQQVVRGDSAAYFCASSPTGGTYEQYFGPGTRLTVT.

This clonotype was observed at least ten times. The CDR3 sequence: CSARKTGRTDRNSPLHF. CDR3 sequence (DNA): TGCAGTGCTAGAAAGACAGGGCGAACAGATCGGAATTCACCCCTCCACTTT. The chain couples TRBV20-1 to TRBJ1-6, with 7 bases matching TRBD1. Germline CDR1 DFQATT, CDR2 SNEGSKA (reference sequence). The CDR3 runs to 17 residues. The junction had 14 bases not matched to a gene; V was cut back by 2 bases and J by 7 bases.

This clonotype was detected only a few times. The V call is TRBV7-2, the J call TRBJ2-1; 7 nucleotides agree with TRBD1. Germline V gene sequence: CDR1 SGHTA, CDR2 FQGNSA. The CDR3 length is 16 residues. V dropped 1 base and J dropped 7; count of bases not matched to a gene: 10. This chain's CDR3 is CASSLDGPGGMNEQFF. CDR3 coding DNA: TGTGCCAGCAGCTTAGATGGGCCAGGGGGTATGAATGAGCAGTTCTTC.

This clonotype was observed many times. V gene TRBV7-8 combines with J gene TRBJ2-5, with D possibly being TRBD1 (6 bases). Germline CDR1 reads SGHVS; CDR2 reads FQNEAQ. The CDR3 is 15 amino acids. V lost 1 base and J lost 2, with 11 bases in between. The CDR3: CASSLVQGLQETQYF. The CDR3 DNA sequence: TGTGCCAGCAGCTTAGTACAGGGCTTACAAGAGACCCAGTACTTC.

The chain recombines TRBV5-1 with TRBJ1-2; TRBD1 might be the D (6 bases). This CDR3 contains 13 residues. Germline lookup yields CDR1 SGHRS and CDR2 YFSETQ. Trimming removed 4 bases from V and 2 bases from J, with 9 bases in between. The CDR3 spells CASSRQGNYGYTF. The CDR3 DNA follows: TGCGCCAGCAGCCGGCAGGGGAACTATGGCTACACCTTC. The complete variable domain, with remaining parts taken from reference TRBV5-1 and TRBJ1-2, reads KAGVTQTPRYLIKTRGQQVTLSCSPISGHRSVSWYQQTPGQGLQFLFEYFSETQRNKGNFPGRFSGRQFSNSRSEMNVSTLELGDSALYLCASSRQGNYGYTFGSGTRLTVV.

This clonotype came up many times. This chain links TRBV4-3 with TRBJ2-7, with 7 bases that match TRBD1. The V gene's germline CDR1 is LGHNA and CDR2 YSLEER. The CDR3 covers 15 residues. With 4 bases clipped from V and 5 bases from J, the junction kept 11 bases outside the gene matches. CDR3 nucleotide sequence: TGCGCCAGCAGCCCGGCAGGGACAGTGCCCGACGAGCAGTACTTC. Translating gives CASSPAGTVPDEQYF.

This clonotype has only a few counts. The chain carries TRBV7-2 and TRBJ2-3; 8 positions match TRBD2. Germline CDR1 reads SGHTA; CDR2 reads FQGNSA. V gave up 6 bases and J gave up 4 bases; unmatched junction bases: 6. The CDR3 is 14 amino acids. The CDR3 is CASRPSGSPDTQYF. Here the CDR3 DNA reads TGTGCCAGCAGACCGAGCGGGAGCCCAGATACGCAGTATTTT.

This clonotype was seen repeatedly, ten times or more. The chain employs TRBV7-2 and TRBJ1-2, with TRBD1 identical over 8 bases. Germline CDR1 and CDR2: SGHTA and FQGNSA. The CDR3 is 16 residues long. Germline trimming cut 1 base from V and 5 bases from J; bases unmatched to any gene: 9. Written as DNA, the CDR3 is TGTGCCAGCAGCTTAGGGCAGGGGGCCGACGGGTATGGCTACACCTTC. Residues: CASSLGQGADGYGYTF.

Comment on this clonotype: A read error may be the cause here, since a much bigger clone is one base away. CDR3 nucleotides: TGTGCCAGCAATACGGGTCAGTGTAACACTGAAGCTTTCTTT. Its protein product is CASNTGQCNTEAFF. The chain combines TRBV12-3 or TRBV12-4 with TRBJ1-1; no clear D gene. CDR3 length equals 14 residues. Between the trimmed V and J ends, which lost 7 bases and 2 bases, there was a span of 14 bases.

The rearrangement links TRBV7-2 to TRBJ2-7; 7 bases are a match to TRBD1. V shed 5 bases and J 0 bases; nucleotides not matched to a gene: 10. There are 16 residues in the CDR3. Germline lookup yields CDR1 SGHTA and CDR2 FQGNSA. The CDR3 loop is CASSQYVRDSSYEQYF. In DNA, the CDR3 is TGTGCCAGCAGCCAATATGTCCGGGACAGCTCCTACGAGCAGTACTTC.

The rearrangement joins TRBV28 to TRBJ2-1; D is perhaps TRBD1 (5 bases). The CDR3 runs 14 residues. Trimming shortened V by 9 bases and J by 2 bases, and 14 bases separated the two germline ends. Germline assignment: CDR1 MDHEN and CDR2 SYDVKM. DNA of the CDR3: TGTGCCAGTCTCGACAGCCTCACCTACAATGAGCAGTTCTTC. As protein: CASLDSLTYNEQFF.

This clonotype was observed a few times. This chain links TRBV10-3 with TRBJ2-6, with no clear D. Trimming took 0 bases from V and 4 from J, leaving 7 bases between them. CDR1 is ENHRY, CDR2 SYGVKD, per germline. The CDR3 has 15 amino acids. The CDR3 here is CAISESGKGANVLTF. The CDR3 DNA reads TGTGCCATCAGTGAGTCGGGGAAGGGGGCCAACGTCCTGACTTTC.

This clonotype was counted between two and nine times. The CDR3, as DNA: TGTGCCACCAGTGACCCGAATACTGGGGCCAACGTCCTGACTTTC. Protein product: CATSDPNTGANVLTF. The rearrangement links TRBV24-1 to TRBJ2-6; D is uncertain. Germline lookup yields CDR1 KGHDR and CDR2 SFDVKD. This CDR3 region has 15 residues. The V gene lost 4 bases and the J gene lost 2 bases, with 8 bases spanning the gap.